The entry below describes one T cell receptor (beta chain). The data are from a study of human T cells and chemical hapten exposure. Described time point: healthy volunteer bleed at 2 weeks. Unfractionated whole blood was the source of the extracted total RNA. TCRdb re-derived calls from the RACE reads in MiXCR, one entry per CDR3 protein. The table records roughly 120,000 distinct CDR3 sequences, about 9.4% of them present only once. The CDR3 is made up of 15 amino acids. In germline, CDR1 is MNHEY, CDR2 SMNVEV (reference sequence). V gave up 6 bases and J gave up 6 bases, with 17 bases separating them.

The sequencing sample was made of whole blood. The receptor's source is a male donor in good health. Some clones in this sample may be carry-over from other donors' samples. The gene calls are TRBV27 and TRBJ2-2; a weak D match, TRBD2 (6 bases). The DNA for the CDR3 is TGTGCCAGCAGCCCCGGACGGGGGTGGTCCGGGGAGCTGTTTTTT. The encoded protein is CASSPGRGWSGELFF.